The 27 T cell receptor beta chains presented below share a single source sample, sequenced in a study of regulatory T cells in long-lasting Graves disease. Documented time point: persistent/refractory GD, antithyroid drugs over 5 years with positive TRAb. Scientists built the TCR library using RNA that was extracted from PBMCs. Sequencing libraries for TCR beta were prepared with iRepertoire HTBI primers and Arm-PCR of CDR3 regions. TCRdb itself ran the multiplex PCR reads through MiXCR, one entry per CDR3 protein. The repertoire holds 400,000 to 500,000 distinct CDR3 sequences, with roughly 23% as singletons. The starting material was peripheral blood mononuclear cells (PBMCs), obtained when the disease was refractory, from a patient treated with antithyroid drugs. These receptors all come from a female donor with Graves disease.

This clonotype was counted a few times. The rearrangement joins TRBV14 to TRBJ1-1; TRBD1 is a possible D gene (5 bases). CDR3 length: 13 amino acids. Per germline, CDR1 SGHDN and CDR2 FVKESK. V lost 1 base and J lost 10, with 13 bases in between. CDR3 sequence reads: CASSQVVGGRAFF. The CDR3 DNA is TGTGCCAGCAGCCAAGTTGTCGGGGGTAGAGCTTTCTTT.

This clonotype has just a few counts. V and J are TRBV11-2 and TRBJ2-7; possibly TRBD2 for D (5 bases). CDR1 is SGHAT and CDR2 is FQNNGV in the germline V gene. CDR3 length: 16 residues. Trimming pared 3 bases from V and 2 bases from J, leaving 17 bases between. CDR3 bases: TGTGCCAGCAGCTTGTCGGGGTCGGGGTCCACCTACGAGCAGTACTTC. Amino acid sequence: CASSLSGSGSTYEQYF.

This clonotype was seen at least ten times. This chain links TRBV12-3 or TRBV12-4 with TRBJ1-5; D unresolved. The CDR3 loop spans 15 amino acids. V lost 6 bases to trimming and J lost 3 bases, with 15 bases between them. CDR3 protein: CASSHPSGYNQPQHF. The CDR3 nucleotides are TGTGCCAGCAGCCACCCCTCAGGATACAATCAGCCCCAGCATTTT.

About this clonotype itself: Since a much larger clone is just one base distant, this may be a read error. The V and J genes are TRBV20-1 and TRBJ2-7; 11 nucleotides align to TRBD2. The CDR3 runs to 15 residues. Looked up from germline, CDR1 is DFQATT and CDR2 is SNEGSKA (reference sequence). J gave up 4 bases and V 3 bases, and 8 bases lay outside the gene matches. CDR3 sequence: CSASILGLADYEQYF. The CDR3, as DNA: TGCAGTGCTAGCATTCTGGGACTAGCGGATTACGAGCAGTACTTC.

This clonotype was observed at least ten times. The chain employs TRBV11-2 and TRBJ2-2; no firm D call. V was pared by 1 base and J by 0 bases, with 9 bases between. CDR1 and CDR2 (germline): SGHAT, FQNNGV. The CDR3 is 16 amino acids. The CDR3 nucleotides are TGTGCCAGCAGCTTAGCATCCGCATCGAACACCGGGGAGCTGTTTTTT. This sequence encodes CASSLASASNTGELFF.

This clonotype was counted a single time. V and J are TRBV5-8 and TRBJ1-5, with D perhaps TRBD1 (5 bases). The germline V gene has CDR1 SGHTS and CDR2 YDEGEE. With 4 bases removed from V and 4 bases from J, the gap between germline ends came to 15 bases. The length of the CDR3 is 15 residues. The CDR3 protein is CASSHIGGINQPQHF. The CDR3 DNA follows: TGTGCCAGCAGCCACATCGGGGGGATTAATCAGCCCCAGCATTTT. The full variable domain, in which reference TRBV5-8 and TRBJ1-5 provide the parts outside the CDR3, is EAGVTQSPTHLIKTRGQQATLRCSPISGHTSVYWYQQALGLGLQFLLWYDEGEERNRGNFPPRFSGRQFPNYSSELNVNALELEDSALYLCASSHIGGINQPQHFGDGTRLSIL.

The V and J genes are TRBV6-5 and TRBJ1-1, with D hard to call. The V end lost 5 bases, the J end lost 5 bases, and 9 bases lay between the germline ends. This CDR3 region has 12 residues. Looked up from germline, CDR1 is MNHEY and CDR2 is SVGAGI. CDR3 DNA sequence: TGTGCCAGCAGTCACTTTCCTACTGAAGCTTTCTTT. Translation gives CASSHFPTEAFF.

This clonotype was counted at least ten times. The CDR3 nucleotides read TGTGCCAGCAGCTTTTCCGGGACAGCGAACACTGAAGCTTTCTTT. This gives the protein CASSFSGTANTEAFF. V usage is TRBV11-2 and J usage is TRBJ1-1, with 7 bases identical to TRBD1. CDR3 size: 15 residues. Per the germline V gene, CDR1 is SGHAT and CDR2 is FQNNGV. The trim removed 3 bases at V and 1 base at J, leaving 5 bases unmatched.

This clonotype was seen repeatedly, ten times or more. The chain combines TRBV28 with TRBJ1-1; D is uncertain. The CDR3 runs to 16 residues. The V and J ends lost 5 bases and 2 bases respectively, with 18 bases between them. The germline V gene encodes CDR1 MDHEN and CDR2 SYDVKM. CDR3 DNA: TGTGCCAGCAGTACGAGTCCTGGTGAATTTAACACTGAAGCTTTCTTT. Translation: CASSTSPGEFNTEAFF.

V usage is TRBV20-1 and J usage is TRBJ2-7; a possible D gene is TRBD1 (8 bases). Germline lookup yields CDR1 DFQATT and CDR2 SNEGSKA (reference sequence). Trimming pared 6 bases from V and 4 bases from J, leaving 19 bases between. CDR3 size: 14 residues. In nucleotides, the CDR3 is TGCAGTGCCTCAGATTACAGGGGGGGATACGAGCAGTACTTC. Its protein is CSASDYRGGYEQYF.

The sample holds a few counts of this clonotype. This chain links TRBV20-1 with TRBJ2-2; 7 bases agree with TRBD2. CDR3 length equals 17 residues. Trimming at V came to 2 bases and at J to 3 bases, leaving 12 bases not matched to a gene. In germline, CDR1 is DFQATT, CDR2 SNEGSKA (reference sequence). In DNA form, the CDR3 reads TGCAGTGCTAGATACAGCATAGCGGGTAGAGACACCGGGGAGCTGTTTTTT. Its translation is CSARYSIAGRDTGELFF.

This clonotype came up a few times. In DNA, the CDR3 is TGTGCCAGCAGTCCGTGGACTGGCACCGGGGAGCTGTTTTTT. Its protein is CASSPWTGTGELFF. The rearrangement uses TRBV12-3 or TRBV12-4 and TRBJ2-2; tentatively, D is TRBD2 (5 bases). Trimming took off 5 bases at V and 4 bases at J, with 11 bases between the two ends. This CDR3 contains 14 residues.

This clonotype was seen more than once but under ten times. This chain joins TRBV19 and TRBJ1-2; maybe TRBD1 (5 bases). The CDR3 spans 16 residues. Germline V gives CDR1 LNHDA, CDR2 SQIVND (reference sequence). Trimming stripped 6 bases from V and 6 bases from J, with 23 bases between. The CDR3 sequence is CASRVRDQGTQHGYTF. The DNA of the CDR3 is TGTGCCAGTAGGGTCCGGGACCAAGGGACGCAACATGGCTACACCTTC.

A note on this clonotype: This may arise from a read error, as a much more abundant clone is one base away. The chain is built from TRBV29-1 and TRBJ1-4; D is undetermined. From germline, CDR1 is SQVTM and CDR2 ANQGSEA. CDR3 size: 12 residues. The germline V and J ends were trimmed by 6 bases and 7 bases, with 12 bases remaining between them. The CDR3 DNA is TGCAGCGTCCTGGGAAAGCCTGAAAAACTGTTTTTT. Protein: CSVLGKPEKLFF.

The rearrangement uses TRBV29-1 and TRBJ1-1; the match to TRBD1 covers 9 bases. This CDR3 comprises 15 residues. Trimming cost V 3 bases and J 7 bases; bases outside gene matches: 12. The germline V gene encodes CDR1 SQVTM and CDR2 ANQGSEA. The CDR3 nucleotides are TGCAGCGTTGAGAAACAGGGGGCGAGGTATGGTGAAGCTTTCTTT. Its translation is CSVEKQGARYGEAFF.

The DNA for the CDR3 is TGTGCCAGCAGCTCCGAGGGGTGGACAGGGGTCCACGAGCAGTACTTC. It encodes CASSSEGWTGVHEQYF. The chain carries TRBV7-9 and TRBJ2-7; 9 nucleotides match TRBD1. V shed 4 bases, J shed 5 bases, and the junction held 12 bases outside the gene matches. The CDR3 spans 16 residues. In germline, CDR1 is SEHNR, CDR2 FQNEAQ (reference sequence).

This clonotype was detected ten times or more. V usage is TRBV27 and J usage is TRBJ2-7, with 16 bases fitting TRBD2. Germline CDR1 reads MNHEY; CDR2 reads SMNVEV (reference sequence). The V and J ends lost 2 bases and 6 bases, in that order; junction bases with no gene match: 10. The CDR3 has 18 amino acids. The DNA for the CDR3 is TGTGCCAGCAGTTTACGTCCGGGACTAGCGGGAGGGTACCTCGAGCAGTACTTC. Translating gives CASSLRPGLAGGYLEQYF.

This clonotype has a count of ten or more. The chain couples TRBV28 to TRBJ2-6; 9 nucleotides align to TRBD1. With 2 bases clipped from V and 10 bases from J, the junction kept 3 bases outside the gene matches. CDR1 is MDHEN, CDR2 SYDVKM, per germline. The CDR3 is 14 amino acids. CDR3 sequence: CASSLPGQGNVLTF. Here the CDR3 DNA reads TGTGCCAGCAGTTTACCGGGACAGGGAAACGTCCTGACTTTC.

This clonotype was observed a handful of times. CDR3 protein: CASILPLQGASNTEAFF. The CDR3 DNA is TGTGCCAGCATCCTACCGTTACAGGGGGCTTCGAACACTGAAGCTTTCTTT. This chain links TRBV6-1 with TRBJ1-1; 9 bases match TRBD1. Unmatched junction bases numbered 13, after V lost 7 bases and J lost 1 base. The CDR3 length is 17 residues. Germline CDR1 MNHNS, CDR2 SASEGT.

In regard to this clonotype: The junction departs from germline at one end; a sequencing error may be responsible. V and J are TRBV20-1 and TRBJ1-4; no reliable D call. Germline V gives CDR1 DFQATT, CDR2 SNEGSKA (reference sequence). The CDR3 extends over 13 amino acids. CDR3 DNA: TGCAGTGCTTTAGCTTCAACTAATGGAAAACTGTTTTTT. This translates into CSALASTNGKLFF.

This clonotype showed up just a few times. The chain recombines TRBV5-6 with TRBJ2-1; D is possibly TRBD1 (5 bases). The V gene's germline CDR1 is SGHDT and CDR2 YYEEEE. Trimming pared 2 bases from V and 12 bases from J, leaving 9 bases between. The CDR3 runs 11 residues. CDR3 coding DNA: TGTGCCAGCAGCTTACAGGAAGGGCAGTTCTTC. This encodes CASSLQEGQFF.

Notes on this clonotype: With only one base between it and a far larger clone, this is likely a read error. V gene TRBV28 combines with J gene TRBJ2-4, with D possibly TRBD2 on 6 matching bases. The CDR3 is 14 amino acids. Trimming took off 1 base at V and 15 bases at J, with 19 bases between the two ends. The germline gives CDR1 MDHEN, CDR2 SYDVKM. CDR3 loop: CASSLLAATETRYF. The CDR3 nucleotides read TGTGCCAGCAGTTTATTAGCGGCGACGGAGACCCGGTACTTC.

There are many counts of this clonotype. The V and J genes are TRBV28 and TRBJ1-1; TRBD1 is a possible D gene (5 bases). CDR1 MDHEN and CDR2 SYDVKM come from the germline V gene. V lost 5 bases and J lost 11, with 21 bases in between. There are 14 residues in the CDR3. The CDR3: CASSPTLMGPGAFF. Written as DNA, the CDR3 is TGTGCCAGCAGTCCTACCTTGATGGGGCCAGGTGCTTTCTTT.

The V call is TRBV30, the J call TRBJ1-5, with D perhaps matching TRBD1 (5 bases). The CDR3 extends over 13 amino acids. Trimming pared 3 bases from V and 5 bases from J, leaving 11 bases between. Germline V CDR1 and CDR2: GTSNPN, SVGIG (reference sequence). CDR3 loop: CAWRSRGDQPQHF. The CDR3 DNA follows: TGTGCCTGGAGGTCCCGGGGGGATCAGCCCCAGCATTTT.

This clonotype appeared a few times. Here the CDR3 DNA reads TGTGCCAGTAGTACCCCAAAGGGGGCGTACACTGAAGCTTTCTTT. Translating gives CASSTPKGAYTEAFF. The chain employs TRBV19 and TRBJ1-1; TRBD1 agrees at 7 bases. J gave up 3 bases and V 4 bases, and 8 bases lay outside the gene matches. The CDR3 has 15 amino acids. The germline gives CDR1 LNHDA, CDR2 SQIVND (reference sequence).

About this clonotype itself: A much more abundant neighbour one base away suggests this may be a read error. The chain links TRBV20-1 to TRBJ2-7; D is possibly TRBD1 or TRBD2 (5 bases each). Germline CDR1 and CDR2: DFQATT and SNEGSKA (reference sequence). V dropped 3 bases and J dropped 7 bases, with 28 bases sitting between them. This CDR3 spans 17 amino acids. The CDR3 sequence is CSASGTARDLFAEEQYF. The CDR3 coding sequence is TGCAGTGCTAGCGGGACGGCCCGTGACCTATTCGCGGAGGAGCAGTACTTC.

With regard to this clonotype: This clone may be a read error of a much larger clone one base away. The rearrangement joins TRBV7-3 to TRBJ1-1, with D possibly being TRBD1 (6 bases). This CDR3 comprises 17 residues. CDR1 SGHTA and CDR2 FQGTGA come from the germline V gene. Here the CDR3 reads CTSSSRATLQGQTEAFF. For the CDR3, the DNA is TGTACCAGCAGCTCCCGCGCGACACTACAAGGACAGACTGAAGCTTTCTTT. Full variable domain (outside the CDR3, taken from reference TRBV7-3 and TRBJ1-1): GAGVSQTPSNKVTEKGKYVELRCDPISGHTALYWYRQSLGQGPEFLIYFQGTGAADDSGLPNDRFFAVRPEGSVSTLKIQRTERGDSAVYLCTSSSRATLQGQTEAFFGQGTRLTVV.